The clone carrying this T cell receptor (beta chain) appeared once. The antigen is not known. Treatment given: oral pan-JAK inhibitor, 5-10 mg twice daily. Once RNA had been extracted, it was reverse transcribed into cDNA to act as the sequencing template. TCRdb's table, derived via immunoSEQ multiplex PCR, lists solely in-frame clones and lacks some. The sample lists about 140,000 clones; 85% to 90% were seen once. These data come from a study of CD8+ T cells in alopecia areata. Study in general: Those treated were given oral tofacitinib at 5 to 10 mg twice daily. Whole-study results and caveats: Scalp clonality and expanded CD8+ clones among the top 100 were significantly decreased by tofacitinib. Relative to normal scalp, lesional scalp, especially alopecia totalis/universalis, showed higher clonality.

The CDR3 runs to 16 residues. Germline CDR1 SGHDT, CDR2 YYEEEE. The V end was cut by 1 base, the J end by 4 bases, with 16 bases between. The material was CD8+ T cells sorted from blood, obtained at week 4, from a patient treated with tofacitinib. J is TRBJ2-3 and V is TRBV5-6, with D possibly being TRBD1 (5 bases). The sequence was obtained from a human donor with alopecia areata. CDR3 in DNA: TGTGCCAGCAGCTTGTGGCGGTCAGGGATCCCAGATACGCAGTATTTT. Its protein product is CASSLWRSGIPDTQYF.